The 17 T cell receptor beta chains below were found in one sample sequenced in a study of T cells in Graves' hyperthyroidism and ophthalmopathy. Authors of the study amplified TCR beta CDR3 regions from RNA transcripts. The TCR CDR3 was amplified in a first-round RT-PCR using the HTBI primer set. TCRdb itself ran the multiplex PCR reads through MiXCR, one entry per CDR3 protein. The table records 650,000 to 800,000 distinct CDR3 sequences, 45% of them present only once. Sequencing input: peripheral blood or thyroid tissue (not recorded which). The receptors come from an adult man with Graves' disease, either hyperthyroidism or ophthalmopathy (not recorded which).

This clonotype was seen only once. The chain is built from TRBV29-1 and TRBJ1-2; 10 bases fit TRBD1. The CDR3 has 13 residues. Trimming took 4 bases from V and 7 from J; bases not matched to a gene: 6. The V gene's germline CDR1 is SQVTM and CDR2 ANQGSEA. The CDR3 reads CSVVTGGKVGYTF. The CDR3 nucleotides are TGCAGCGTTGTGACAGGGGGCAAGGTTGGCTACACCTTC.

This clonotype was counted a few times. The J gene is TRBJ1-2, the V gene TRBV7-9, with D maybe TRBD1 (6 bases). The CDR3 covers 15 residues. Looked up from germline, CDR1 is SEHNR and CDR2 is FQNEAQ (reference sequence). Trimming removed 3 bases at V and 0 bases at J, with 11 bases between. CDR3 protein: CASSLEGGANYGYTF. CDR3 coding DNA: TGTGCCAGCAGCTTGGAAGGGGGTGCTAACTATGGCTACACCTTC.

This chain links TRBV7-2 with TRBJ2-7, with 7 bases aligning to TRBD2. V lost 5 bases, J lost 4 bases, and 8 bases stayed unmatched. The CDR3 is 14 amino acids. Germline lookup yields CDR1 SGHTA and CDR2 FQGNSA. CDR3 protein: CASSAGLAEYEQYF. DNA of the CDR3: TGTGCCAGCAGCGCGGGGCTAGCGGAGTACGAGCAGTACTTC.

V gene TRBV6-1 combines with J gene TRBJ2-7; 9 bases align to TRBD2. CDR1 is MNHNS, CDR2 SASEGT, per germline. Trimming removed 4 bases from V and 0 bases from J; junction bases left unmatched: 1. CDR3 length: 14 amino acids. CDR3 DNA: TGTGCCAGCAGTGGGACTAGCGTCTCCTACGAGCAGTACTTC. Protein product: CASSGTSVSYEQYF.

This clonotype has ten or more counts. The chain joins TRBV14 to TRBJ1-2; D gene unclear. CDR3 length equals 14 residues. Between the trimmed V and J ends, which lost 1 base and 5 bases, there was a span of 11 bases. Germline CDR1 and CDR2: SGHDN and FVKESK. CDR3 loop: CASSQGWAVYGYTF. DNA of the CDR3: TGTGCCAGCAGCCAAGGATGGGCCGTTTATGGCTACACCTTC.

This clonotype was picked up a small number of times. The V call is TRBV5-3, the J call TRBJ2-7; D may be TRBD1 (5 bases). TRBV5-3 is treated as an ORF (open reading frame) with a function not yet certain. The CDR3 contains 14 residues. Trimming left V 9 bases short and J 3 bases short, with 19 bases between. CDR3 region: CAIKTGPDGYEQYF. In DNA, the CDR3 is TGTGCCATAAAAACAGGCCCGGATGGCTACGAGCAGTACTTC.

Notes on this clonotype: The junction departs from the called germline gene at one end, perhaps through a read error. The rearrangement links TRBV7-2 to TRBJ1-3, with 7 bases aligning to TRBD1. This CDR3 has 15 amino acids. Germline V gene data show CDR1 as SGHTA and CDR2 as FQGNSA. Here the CDR3 DNA reads TGTGCCGGCAGCTTAGTACAGGGGACTGGAAACACCATATATTTT. Translation: CAGSLVQGTGNTIYF.

This sequence joins TRBV7-8 and TRBJ1-2; 9 nucleotides line up with TRBD1. The J segment lost 4 bases and the V segment lost 2 bases, leaving 11 bases of the junction unmatched. The CDR3 totals 17 residues. CDR1 is SGHVS, CDR2 FQNEAQ, per germline. The CDR3 reads CASSLRQGGSTLYGYTF. The CDR3 DNA is TGTGCCAGCAGCTTAAGACAGGGGGGATCAACCCTCTATGGCTACACCTTC.

This clonotype has more than one count but fewer than ten. The chain recombines TRBV7-2 with TRBJ1-4; D remains ambiguous. Deletions cut 1 base from V and 0 bases from J, with 9 bases between. In germline, CDR1 is SGHTA, CDR2 FQGNSA. The CDR3 contains 16 residues. The CDR3: CASSLVPQPTNEKLFF. The CDR3 DNA sequence: TGTGCCAGCAGCTTAGTACCCCAGCCAACTAATGAAAAACTGTTTTTT.

This clonotype has at least ten counts. The chain recombines TRBV2 with TRBJ1-6; unclear D gene. Trimming took 7 bases from V and 5 from J, leaving 12 bases between them. Germline V CDR1 and CDR2: SNHLY, FYNNEI. CDR3 length: 14 residues. The CDR3 region is CASIPGLNNSPLHF. The CDR3, as DNA: TGTGCCAGCATTCCTGGACTGAATAATTCACCCCTCCACTTT.

This clonotype was observed many times. The chain carries TRBV4-2 and TRBJ1-1; D remains ambiguous. Germline CDR1 reads LGHNA; CDR2 reads YNFKEQ. The V end was cut by 1 base, the J end by 0 bases, with 12 bases between. The CDR3 sequence is 16 residues long. As DNA, the CDR3 is TGTGCCAGCAGCCAAGCCCTGACCACGATGAACACTGAAGCTTTCTTT. This encodes CASSQALTTMNTEAFF.

This clonotype has more than one count but fewer than ten. This rearrangement joins TRBV7-2 to TRBJ1-2; 7 bases line up with TRBD1. V gave up 7 bases and J gave up 5 bases; unmatched junction bases: 13. The CDR3 extends over 15 amino acids. Germline-derived CDR1 and CDR2 are SGHTA and FQGNSA. The CDR3 spells CASKLGTVRGYGYTF. For the CDR3, the DNA is TGTGCCAGCAAATTAGGGACAGTGCGGGGATATGGCTACACCTTC.

V and J are TRBV29-1 and TRBJ1-2; D unclear. Germline assignment: CDR1 SQVTM and CDR2 ANQGSEA. The CDR3 loop spans 14 amino acids. V lost 2 bases and J lost 4, with 14 bases in between. CDR3 nucleotide sequence: TGCAGCGTTGAACCCCCAGCCTCGGCCTATGGCTACACCTTC. It codes for CSVEPPASAYGYTF.

Details on this clonotype: A much more abundant neighbour one base away suggests this may be a read error. CDR3 coding DNA: TGTGCCAGCAGCTCTAGGCCGGAGAACACTGAAGCTTTCTTT. Protein product: CASSSRPENTEAFF. The chain links TRBV7-9 to TRBJ1-1; no clear D gene. Germline V lookup: CDR1 SEHNR, CDR2 FQNEAQ (reference sequence). V was cut by 4 bases and J by 1 base, with 10 bases left in between. CDR3 length: 14 residues.

The chain combines TRBV12-3 or TRBV12-4 with TRBJ1-2; TRBD1 matches 10 bases. J gave up 7 bases and V 6 bases, and 5 bases lay outside the gene matches. The CDR3 consists of 13 residues. In DNA, the CDR3 is TGTGCCAGCAGAAGGGACAGGGGATCTGGCTACACCTTC. Residues: CASRRDRGSGYTF.

Concerning this clonotype itself: Possible read error: a much larger clone is one base away. V is TRBV6-5 and J is TRBJ1-2; D may be TRBD1 (5 bases). The CDR3 is made up of 10 amino acids. Germline V lookup: CDR1 MNHEY, CDR2 SVGAGI. CDR3 DNA: TGTGTCAGCAGGGAGGATGGCTACACCTTC. Its translation is CVSREDGYTF.

This clonotype was observed a few times. The CDR3 nucleotides are TGTGCCAGCAGACTCTCCTACGAGCAGTACTTC. Its protein product is CASRLSYEQYF. This chain joins TRBV2 and TRBJ2-7, with unresolved D. Between the trimmed V and J ends, which lost 6 bases and 0 bases, there was a span of 3 bases. CDR3 size: 11 residues. CDR1 is SNHLY and CDR2 is FYNNEI in the germline V gene.